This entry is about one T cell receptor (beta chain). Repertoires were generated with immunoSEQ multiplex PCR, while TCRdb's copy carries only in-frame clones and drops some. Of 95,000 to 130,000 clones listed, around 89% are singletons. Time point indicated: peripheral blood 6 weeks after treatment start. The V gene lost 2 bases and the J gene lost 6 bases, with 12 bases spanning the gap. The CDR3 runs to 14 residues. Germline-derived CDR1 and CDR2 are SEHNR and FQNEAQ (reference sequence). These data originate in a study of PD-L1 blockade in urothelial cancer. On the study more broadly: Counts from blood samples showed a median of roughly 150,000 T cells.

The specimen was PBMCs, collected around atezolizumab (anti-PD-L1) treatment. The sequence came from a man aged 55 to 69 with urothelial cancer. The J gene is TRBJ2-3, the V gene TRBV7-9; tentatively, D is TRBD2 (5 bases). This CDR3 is CASSLSGSYDTQYF. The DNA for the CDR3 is TGTGCCAGCAGCTTATCGGGATCCTATGATACGCAGTATTTT.